This note documents a single T cell receptor beta chain sequence. Profiling relied on immunoSEQ multiplex PCR, and the TCRdb table lists in-frame clones only, not all of them. The sample consists of approximately 130,000 clones, about 74% of them appearing once. The length of the CDR3 is 14 residues. Trimming took 6 bases from V and 4 from J; bases not matched to a gene: 7. The germline gives CDR1 LNHDA, CDR2 SQIVND (reference sequence). The data derive from a study of blood T cell repertoires in COVID-19. In the study overall: PBMCs, B-cell-depleted T cells, or T cells were the source of the cDNA or gDNA that made up the material.

This sequence was found in a human donor in a cohort sampled during active COVID-19. The J gene is TRBJ1-2, the V gene TRBV19; 8 positions agree with TRBD1. Sequenced: peripheral blood. The CDR3 loop is CASRVTGALYGYTF. CDR3 DNA: TGTGCCAGTAGGGTGACAGGGGCCCTCTATGGCTACACCTTC. Drawing the rest from reference TRBV19 and TRBJ1-2, the complete variable domain is DGGITQSPKYLFRKEGQNVTLSCEQNLNHDAMYWYRQDPGQGLRLIYYSQIVNDFQKGDIAEGYSVSREKKESFPLTVTSAQKNPTAFYLCASRVTGALYGYTFGSGTRLTVV.